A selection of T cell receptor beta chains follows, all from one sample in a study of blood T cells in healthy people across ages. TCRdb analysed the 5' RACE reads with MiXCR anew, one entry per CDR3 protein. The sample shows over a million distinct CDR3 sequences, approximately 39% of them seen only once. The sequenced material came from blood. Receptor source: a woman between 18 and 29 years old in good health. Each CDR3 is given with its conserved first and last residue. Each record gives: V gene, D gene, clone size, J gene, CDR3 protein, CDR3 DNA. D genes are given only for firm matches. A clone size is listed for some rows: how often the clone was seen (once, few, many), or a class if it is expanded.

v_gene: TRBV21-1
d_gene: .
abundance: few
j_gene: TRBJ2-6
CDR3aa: CAGEVAGANVLTF
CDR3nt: TGTGCCGGGGAAGTAGCAGGGGCCAACGTCCTGACTTTC

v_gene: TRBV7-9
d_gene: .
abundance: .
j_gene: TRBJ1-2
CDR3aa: CASLSRWGYTF
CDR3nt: TGTGCCAGCCTCTCCAGGTGGGGCTACACCTTC

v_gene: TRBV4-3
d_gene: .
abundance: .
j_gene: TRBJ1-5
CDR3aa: CASSQDLRGGNQPQHF
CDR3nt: TGCGCCAGCAGCCAAGATTTAAGAGGGGGCAATCAGCCCCAGCATTTT

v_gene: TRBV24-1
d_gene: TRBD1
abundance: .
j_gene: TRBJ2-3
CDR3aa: CATSDLRGTGPSTDTQYF
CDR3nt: TGTGCCACCAGTGATTTGCGGGGGACAGGACCAAGCACAGATACGCAGTATTTT

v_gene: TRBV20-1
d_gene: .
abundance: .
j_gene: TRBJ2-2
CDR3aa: CSAGRPRGGELFF
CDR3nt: TGCAGTGCTGGTCGTCCCCGGGGCGGGGAGCTGTTTTTT

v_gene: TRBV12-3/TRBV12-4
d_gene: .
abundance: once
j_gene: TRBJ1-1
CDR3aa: CAGSLRGIERTEAFF
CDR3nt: TGTGCCGGCAGTTTGAGGGGGATTGAGAGAACTGAAGCTTTCTTT

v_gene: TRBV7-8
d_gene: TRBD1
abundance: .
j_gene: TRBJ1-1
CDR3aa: CASSWQGATGAFF
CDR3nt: TGTGCCAGCAGCTGGCAGGGGGCCACTGGAGCTTTCTTT

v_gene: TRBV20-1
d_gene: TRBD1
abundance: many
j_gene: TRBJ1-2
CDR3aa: CSALWTGTHYGYTF
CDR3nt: TGCAGTGCTCTCTGGACAGGGACCCACTATGGCTACACCTTC

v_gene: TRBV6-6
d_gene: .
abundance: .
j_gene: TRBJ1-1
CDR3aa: CASIKTGGEAFF
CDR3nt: TGTGCCAGCATAAAGACTGGGGGTGAAGCTTTCTTT

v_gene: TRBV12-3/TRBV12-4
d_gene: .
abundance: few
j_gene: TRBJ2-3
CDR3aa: CASGRTGLIDTQYF
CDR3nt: TGTGCCAGCGGGCGGACGGGTTTGATAGATACGCAGTATTTT

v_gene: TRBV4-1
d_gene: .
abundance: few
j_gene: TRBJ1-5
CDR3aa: CASSPKMNQPQHF
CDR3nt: TGCGCCAGCAGCCCTAAGATGAATCAGCCCCAGCATTTT

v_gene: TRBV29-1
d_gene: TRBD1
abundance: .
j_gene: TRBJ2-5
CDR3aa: CSAEAGGEGTQYF
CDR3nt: TGCAGCGCCGAGGCAGGGGGTGAGGGGACCCAGTACTTC

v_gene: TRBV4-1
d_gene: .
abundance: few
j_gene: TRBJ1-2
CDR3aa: CASSQVGGEGGYGYTF
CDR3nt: TGCGCCAGCAGCCAAGTCGGGGGGGAGGGCGGCTATGGCTACACCTTC

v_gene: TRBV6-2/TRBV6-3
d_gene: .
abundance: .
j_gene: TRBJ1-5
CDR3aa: CASSYASQPQHF
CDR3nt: TGTGCCAGCAGTTACGCGAGTCAGCCCCAGCATTTT

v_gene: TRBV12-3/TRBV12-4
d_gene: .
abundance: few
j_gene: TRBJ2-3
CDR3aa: CASYLRTAGDTQYF
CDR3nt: TGTGCCAGCTACCTCCGGACGGCGGGAGATACGCAGTATTTT

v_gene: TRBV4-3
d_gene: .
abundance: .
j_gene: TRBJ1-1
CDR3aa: CASGHQGVRTEAFF
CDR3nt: TGCGCCAGCGGCCACCAGGGAGTACGCACTGAAGCTTTCTTT

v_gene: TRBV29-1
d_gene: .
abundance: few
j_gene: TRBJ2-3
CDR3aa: CSVEDSRVDTQYF
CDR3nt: TGCAGCGTTGAAGATTCCAGAGTAGATACGCAGTATTTT

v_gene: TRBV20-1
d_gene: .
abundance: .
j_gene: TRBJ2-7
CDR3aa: CSARGGRVAYEQYF
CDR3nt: TGCAGTGCTAGAGGGGGTCGAGTCGCTTACGAGCAGTACTTC

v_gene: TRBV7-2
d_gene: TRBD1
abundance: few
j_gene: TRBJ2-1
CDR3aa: CASSLDRGELNEQFF
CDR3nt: TGTGCCAGCAGCTTGGACAGGGGGGAGTTGAATGAGCAGTTCTTC

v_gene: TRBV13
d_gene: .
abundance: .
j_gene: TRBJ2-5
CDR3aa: CASTEGRANEQYF
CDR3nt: TGTGCCAGCACGGAAGGGCGGGCCAATGAGCAGTACTTC

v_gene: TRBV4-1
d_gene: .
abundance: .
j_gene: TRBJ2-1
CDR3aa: CASSQERDYNEQFF
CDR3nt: TGCGCCAGCAGCCAAGAACGGGACTACAATGAGCAGTTCTTC

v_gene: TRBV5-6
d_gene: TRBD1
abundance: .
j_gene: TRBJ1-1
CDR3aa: CASSSTSGGVLNTEAFF
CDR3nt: TGTGCCAGCAGCTCAACTTCAGGGGGGGTCCTGAACACTGAAGCTTTCTTT

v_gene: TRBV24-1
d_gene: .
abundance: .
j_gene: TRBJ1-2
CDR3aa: CATSGLTGGYTF
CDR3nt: TGTGCCACCAGTGGACTGACAGGAGGCTACACCTTC

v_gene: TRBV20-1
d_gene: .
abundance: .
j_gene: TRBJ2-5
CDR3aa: CSARDSGDQETQYF
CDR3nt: TGCAGTGCTAGGGACTCAGGGGACCAAGAGACCCAGTACTTC

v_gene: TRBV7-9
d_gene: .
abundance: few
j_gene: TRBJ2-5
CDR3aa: CASSLATVQETQYF
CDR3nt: TGTGCCAGCAGCCTTGCGACAGTTCAAGAGACCCAGTACTTC

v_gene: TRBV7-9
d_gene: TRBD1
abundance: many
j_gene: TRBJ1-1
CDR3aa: CASSLNRGNTEAFF
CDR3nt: TGTGCCAGCAGCCTAAACAGGGGGAACACTGAAGCTTTCTTT

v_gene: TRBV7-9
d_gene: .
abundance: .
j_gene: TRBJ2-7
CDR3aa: CASSSDANEQYF
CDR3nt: TGTGCCAGCAGCTCCGATGCCAATGAGCAGTACTTC

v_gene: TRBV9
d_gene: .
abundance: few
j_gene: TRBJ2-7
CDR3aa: CASSVADTSYEQYF
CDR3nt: TGTGCCAGCAGCGTAGCTGACACATCCTACGAGCAGTACTTC

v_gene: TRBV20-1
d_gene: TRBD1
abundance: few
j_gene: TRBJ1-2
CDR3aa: CSADRDRATGGYTF
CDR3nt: TGCAGTGCTGACCGGGACAGAGCAACGGGCGGCTACACCTTC

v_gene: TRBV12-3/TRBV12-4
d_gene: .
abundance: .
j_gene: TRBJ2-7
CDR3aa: CASSPRTFYNEQYF
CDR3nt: TGTGCCAGCAGTCCAAGGACTTTTTACAATGAGCAGTACTTC

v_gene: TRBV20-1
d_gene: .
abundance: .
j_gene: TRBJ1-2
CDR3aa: CSARGEKQAATF
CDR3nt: TGCAGTGCTAGAGGTGAGAAGCAGGCGGCCACCTTC

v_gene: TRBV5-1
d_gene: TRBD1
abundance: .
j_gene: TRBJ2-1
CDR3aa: CATAFTTGGSYNEQFF
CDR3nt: TGCGCCACCGCCTTCACGACAGGGGGCTCCTACAATGAGCAGTTCTTC

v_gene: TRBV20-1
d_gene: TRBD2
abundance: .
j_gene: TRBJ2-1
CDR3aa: CSASGAKLAGENEQFF
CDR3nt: TGCAGTGCTAGTGGGGCCAAACTAGCGGGAGAGAATGAGCAGTTCTTC

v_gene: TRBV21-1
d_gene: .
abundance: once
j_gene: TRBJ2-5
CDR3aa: CASSKRKTSGGRETQYF
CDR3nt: TGTGCCAGCAGCAAAAGAAAGACTAGCGGGGGACGGGAGACCCAGTACTTC

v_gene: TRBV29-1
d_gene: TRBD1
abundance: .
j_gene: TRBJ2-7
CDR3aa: CSGRTGLSQNNEQYF
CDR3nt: TGCAGCGGAAGGACAGGCCTTTCTCAAAACAATGAGCAGTACTTC

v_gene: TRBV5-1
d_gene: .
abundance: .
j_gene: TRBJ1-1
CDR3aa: CASSLGTARGTEAFF
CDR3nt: TGCGCCAGCAGCTTGGGGACCGCAAGGGGGACTGAAGCTTTCTTT

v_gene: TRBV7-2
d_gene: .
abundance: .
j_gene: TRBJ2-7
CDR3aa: CASSLVVSLVEQYF
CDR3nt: TGTGCCAGCAGCTTAGTGGTTAGTCTGGTCGAGCAGTACTTC

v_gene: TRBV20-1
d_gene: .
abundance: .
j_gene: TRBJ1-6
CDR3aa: CSARLSYYNSPLHF
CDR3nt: TGCAGTGCTAGACTGAGCTACTATAATTCACCCCTCCACTTT

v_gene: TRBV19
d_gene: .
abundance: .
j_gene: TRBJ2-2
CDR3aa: CASSMVQGWTGELFF
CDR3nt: TGTGCCAGTAGTATGGTGCAGGGGTGGACCGGGGAGCTGTTTTTT

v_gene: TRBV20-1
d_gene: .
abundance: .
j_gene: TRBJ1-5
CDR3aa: CSARAEGNPQHF
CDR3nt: TGCAGTGCTAGAGCTGAAGGGAATCCCCAGCATTTT

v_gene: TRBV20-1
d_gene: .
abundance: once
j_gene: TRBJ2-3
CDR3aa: CSASDPEIGTDTQYF
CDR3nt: TGCAGTGCCTCTGACCCCGAGATCGGCACAGATACGCAGTATTTT